This T cell receptor (beta chain) is from a study of blood T cell repertoires in COVID-19. Turning to the study itself: COVID-19 samples from acute and convalescent phases originated in the United States, Italy and Spain. From T cells, B-cell-depleted T cells, or PBMCs came the material, which was cDNA or gDNA.

Per the original data handling: Researchers report that nucleated cell counts were estimated from reference gene primer amplification. Assay: immunoSEQ multiplex PCR; the TCRdb copy retains only in-frame clones and omits some. V and J calls and clone size are as listed in that table; D and trimming were resolved from the DNA. The sample consists of hundreds of thousands of clones, 88% of them appearing once. Trimming took 4 bases from V and 0 from J, leaving 19 bases between them. Germline assignment: CDR1 SEHNR and CDR2 FQNEAQ (reference sequence). The CDR3 extends over 18 amino acids. The origin of this receptor is a woman aged 40 to 50 who had recovered from COVID-19. V is TRBV7-9 and J is TRBJ1-3, with D maybe TRBD1 (5 bases). Sequencing was carried out using peripheral blood. The CDR3 bases are TGTGCCAGCAGCTCCCCCCTCGGTCCGACAGCCTCTGGAAACACCATATATTTT. Residues: CASSSPLGPTASGNTIYF.